This T cell receptor beta chain was identified during a study of OX40 agonist ivuxolimab in advanced cancers. Study context: Patients were dosed with the agonistic anti-OX40 (CD134) antibody ivuxolimab. The dose-escalation cohort was approximately 81% male, with a mean age of about 56 years, ranging about 23 to 79. Findings and caveats of the study: Determination of antigen specificity was not performed for the expanded peripheral T cells.

The CDR3 runs 16 residues. Germline values: CDR1 SGHAT, CDR2 FQNNGV. Trimming pared 0 bases from V and 5 bases from J, leaving 17 bases between. The table came from immunoSEQ multiplex PCR; TCRdb's copy has only in-frame clones and leaves some out. The table includes about 48,000 clones, roughly 91% detected once. Sampling of blood occurred at baseline, cycle 4 day 1, and cycle 7 day 1. As regards this clone: The antigen is not known.

This clonotype was obtained from an adult with an advanced solid tumor such as melanoma, head and neck, liver or kidney cancer. The source material was CD4+ or CD8+ T cells sorted from blood, sampled in a trial of the OX40 agonist ivuxolimab. This sequence joins TRBV11-2 and TRBJ2-7, with D tentatively TRBD1 or TRBD2 (5 bases each). CDR3 DNA sequence: TGTGCCAGCAGCTTAGAAGGAATGGGGGAGTCCCACGAGCAGTACTTC. It specifies CASSLEGMGESHEQYF.